This T cell receptor beta chain was observed in a study of Tregs in tolerant kidney transplant recipients. Study findings and constraints: Validation in larger populations is needed because few patients were studied. Expanding Tregs on activated donor B cells appeared to best identify donor-specific TCRbeta clones.

V gave up 6 bases and J gave up 2 bases; unmatched junction bases: 7. This CDR3 has 14 residues. Germline assignment: CDR1 SNHLY and CDR2 FYNNEI. Points on this clone: Its antigen is not known.

Repertoires were generated with immunoSEQ multiplex PCR, while TCRdb's copy carries only in-frame clones and drops some. Of some 88,000 clones listed, around 94% are singletons. CD4+CD25+CD127- Tregs, CD4+CD25- non-Tregs, CD4 and CD8 cells were sorted. The sample comprised CD8+ T cells from blood. The chain uses TRBV2 and TRBJ2-7, with 7 bases that match TRBD2. The receptor comes from a human donor in good health. For the CDR3, the DNA is TGTGCCAGCAGCCTGCTAGCGGACCCCTACGAGCAGTACTTC. This translates into CASSLLADPYEQYF.